The 4 T cell receptor beta chains below all came from one sample that was sequenced in a study of T cells and Merkel cell carcinoma outcomes. The assay was immunoSEQ multiplex PCR, and TCRdb's table has in-frame clones only and misses some. The data hold 600 or so clones, with about 91% observed a single time. The specimen sequenced was tumor tissue from Merkel cell carcinoma. The receptors here all came from a human donor with Merkel cell carcinoma.

This clone was detected once. One junction end disagrees with the germline gene, perhaps due to a read error. The sample contains more than one DNA sequence encoding this CDR3. The CDR3 nucleotides read TGCGCCAGTAGCTTGGCCCTAGCGGCGAACACCGGGGAGCTGTTTTTT. Its protein product is CASSLALAANTGELFF. J is TRBJ2-2 and V is TRBV5-1; TRBD2 matches at 7 bases. CDR3 length: 16 residues. CDR1 is SGHRS, CDR2 YFSETQ, per germline.

The chain recombines TRBV4-2 with TRBJ2-1; 7 nucleotides agree with TRBD2. The CDR3 consists of 15 residues. V lost 6 bases and J lost 6; bases outside the gene matches: 11. From germline, CDR1 is LGHNA and CDR2 YNFKEQ. This CDR3 reads CASSRTSADPNEQFF. The DNA of the CDR3 is TGTGCCAGCAGTCGCACTAGCGCAGATCCCAATGAGCAGTTCTTC.

The V and J genes are TRBV5-4 and TRBJ2-7; TRBD2 aligns across 16 bases. CDR1 is SGHNT, CDR2 YYREEE, per germline (reference sequence). The trim removed 3 bases at V and 0 bases at J, leaving 3 bases unmatched. This CDR3 is 17 amino acids long. For the CDR3, the DNA is TGTGCCAGCAGCTCGGGACTAGCGGGGGGGAGCTCCTACGAGCAGTACTTC. The encoded protein is CASSSGLAGGSSYEQYF.

The chain uses TRBV5-1 and TRBJ2-1; D possibly corresponds to TRBD2 (6 bases). Germline values: CDR1 SGHRS, CDR2 YFSETQ. The CDR3 runs 14 residues. The V end was cut by 0 bases, the J end by 3 bases, with 7 bases between. The CDR3 nucleotides are TGCGCCAGCAGCTTGGGGGGGGTCTACAATGAGCAGTTCTTC. Protein product: CASSLGGVYNEQFF.